The present T cell receptor (beta chain) was sequenced within a study of T cell changes during pregnancy in multiple sclerosis. The CDR3 totals 11 residues. CDR1 and CDR2 (germline): SQVTM, ANQGSEA. The V gene lost 0 bases and the J gene lost 6 bases, with 6 bases spanning the gap. The assay was immunoSEQ multiplex PCR, and TCRdb's table has in-frame clones only and misses some. The sample has roughly 30,000 clones, just over 90% seen once. The source material was CD8+ T cells from peripheral blood mononuclear cells, sampled in the second trimester of pregnancy. This chain connects TRBV29-1 to TRBJ2-7; TRBD1 might be the D (5 bases). The clonotype was recovered from a female donor with multiple sclerosis, enrolled in a pregnancy study. CDR3 nucleotide sequence: TGCAGCGTTGAAGAGGGGCTCGAGCAGTACTTC. This sequence encodes CSVEEGLEQYF.